Listed below are T cell receptor beta chains from one sample, sequenced in a study of T cells after yellow fever vaccination. Using its own MiXCR run on the 5' RACE reads, TCRdb lists one record per CDR3 protein. The data hold 250,000 to 350,000 distinct CDR3 sequences, with approximately 4% observed a single time. The source was PBMCs, collected 15 days after the yellow fever booster vaccination. These receptors all stem from a man younger than 30 who received the YFV17D yellow fever vaccine. CDR3s include the opening cysteine and the closing phenylalanine or tryptophan. D genes are given only for firm matches. Where a row states a size, it is once, few, many or the class of an expanded clone; other rows omit it.

few,TRBV5-1,-,13,TRBJ1-1,CASSTQENTEAFF,TGCGCCAGCAGCACACAGGAGAACACTGAAGCTTTCTTT
many,TRBV4-2,TRBD2,17,TRBJ2-1,CASSQNLPSGGYNEQFF,TGTGCCAGCAGCCAAAACTTACCTAGCGGGGGATACAATGAGCAGTTCTTC
many,TRBV7-2,TRBD2,15,TRBJ2-1,CASSPPAGEGNEQFF,TGTGCCAGCAGCCCCCCAGCGGGGGAGGGCAATGAGCAGTTCTTC
many,TRBV7-2,-,15,TRBJ1-2,CASSLSGGTGNGYTF,TGTGCCAGCAGCTTATCGGGGGGAACAGGGAATGGCTACACCTTC
-,TRBV10-3,TRBD1,13,TRBJ1-1,CASCATGVTEAFF,TGTGCCAGCTGCGCGACAGGGGTCACTGAAGCTTTCTTT
-,TRBV6-1,TRBD2,17,TRBJ2-3,CASSRTLTSGLTDTQYF,TGTGCCAGCAGCCGAACTTTGACTAGCGGACTCACAGATACGCAGTATTTT
-,TRBV10-3,TRBD2,14,TRBJ2-7,CAISGRGATYEQYF,TGTGCCATCAGTGGGCGGGGGGCCACCTACGAGCAGTACTTC
many,TRBV6-2/TRBV6-3,-,14,TRBJ2-1,CASSIPGGSNEQFF,TGTGCCAGCAGTATCCCCGGGGGTAGCAATGAGCAGTTCTTC
many,TRBV5-1,-,11,TRBJ2-3,CASSQTDTQYF,TGCGCCAGCAGTCAAACAGATACGCAGTATTTT
few,TRBV5-1,-,14,TRBJ2-6,CASSLVTGANVLTF,TGCGCCAGCAGCTTGGTTACCGGGGCCAACGTCCTGACTTTC
many,TRBV9,-,13,TRBJ2-7,CASSVEGSGEQYF,TGTGCCAGCAGCGTCGAGGGGTCGGGCGAGCAGTACTTC
few,TRBV24-1,TRBD2,15,TRBJ2-5,CATSDRREGGKTQYF,TGTGCCACCAGTGATCGTCGAGAGGGAGGGAAGACCCAGTACTTC
many,TRBV7-2,-,15,TRBJ1-5,CASSFARREEQPQHF,TGTGCCAGCAGCTTCGCCCGGAGGGAGGAACAGCCCCAGCATTTT
many,TRBV9,-,15,TRBJ2-2,CASSLGGADTGELFF,TGTGCCAGCAGCCTGGGGGGGGCCGACACCGGGGAGCTGTTTTTT
-,TRBV15,-,16,TRBJ1-2,CATSPGEGFGVSGYTF,TGTGCCACCAGTCCAGGGGAAGGGTTCGGGGTTAGTGGCTACACCTTC
few,TRBV18,-,13,TRBJ1-1,CASSPGSDTEAFF,TGTGCCAGCTCACCCGGTTCGGACACTGAAGCTTTCTTT
many,TRBV20-1,-,15,TRBJ2-3,CSARDVGASTDTQYF,TGCAGTGCTAGAGATGTGGGGGCAAGCACAGATACGCAGTATTTT
many,TRBV7-9,-,15,TRBJ1-1,CASSPPLVRRSRAFF,TGTGCCAGCAGCCCCCCTTTGGTCAGGCGCTCGCGAGCTTTCTTT
many,TRBV12-3/TRBV12-4,-,11,TRBJ1-2,CASSLLDGYTF,TGTGCCAGCAGTTTACTGGATGGCTACACCTTC
few,TRBV7-8,-,17,TRBJ1-5,CASSLGSGQGSNQPQHF,TGTGCCAGCAGCTTAGGATCGGGGCAGGGTAGCAATCAGCCCCAGCATTTT
-,TRBV6-1,TRBD1,15,TRBJ1-5,CASSDQTGGFQPQHF,TGTGCCAGCAGTGATCAAACAGGGGGCTTTCAACCCCAGCATTTT
few,TRBV7-3,-,14,TRBJ1-2,CASSRGPAPYGYTF,TGTGCCAGCAGCCGCGGGCCGGCTCCTTATGGCTACACCTTC
-,TRBV3-1,TRBD1,15,TRBJ1-2,CASSHPGQGQYGYTF,TGTGCCAGCAGCCACCCGGGACAGGGACAGTATGGCTACACCTTC
-,TRBV12-3/TRBV12-4,TRBD1,19,TRBJ1-5,CASSLSGRGLTGGNQPQHF,TGTGCCAGCAGTTTATCTGGCAGGGGGCTAACCGGCGGTAATCAGCCCCAGCATTTT
many,TRBV7-2,-,12,TRBJ2-5,CASSLVVETQYF,TGTGCCAGCAGCTTAGTTGTAGAGACCCAGTACTTC
-,TRBV5-1,-,15,TRBJ1-3,CASRTDSVRGNTIYF,TGCGCCAGCAGGACGGACAGTGTCCGGGGAAACACCATATATTTT
few,TRBV7-2,TRBD1,15,TRBJ1-5,CASSLRGQSNQPQHF,TGTGCCAGCAGCTTAAGGGGGCAAAGCAATCAGCCCCAGCATTTT
many,TRBV7-2,-,14,TRBJ1-1,CASSPSYTNTEAFF,TGTGCCAGCAGCCCTTCTTACACGAACACTGAAGCTTTCTTT
many,TRBV29-1,-,13,TRBJ2-1,CSGKESSYNEQFF,TGCAGCGGGAAGGAGTCTTCGTACAATGAGCAGTTCTTC
few,TRBV7-2,-,14,TRBJ2-3,CASTWGLVTDTQYF,TGTGCCAGCACCTGGGGGCTAGTGACAGATACGCAGTATTTT
-,TRBV5-1,-,17,TRBJ1-6,CASSLNERDRANSPLHF,TGCGCCAGCAGCTTGAATGAAAGGGACCGAGCTAATTCACCCCTCCACTTT
many,TRBV4-3,-,15,TRBJ2-3,CASSQEFVGTDTQYF,TGCGCCAGCAGCCAAGAGTTTGTTGGGACAGATACGCAGTATTTT
few,TRBV28,-,15,TRBJ1-5,CASSLEGFTLLAQHF,TGTGCCAGCAGTTTGGAGGGGTTTACTTTACTAGCCCAGCATTTT